This TCR beta chain is drawn from a study of blood T cell repertoires in COVID-19. Trimming shortened V by 3 bases and J by 2 bases, and 28 bases separated the two germline ends. Germline CDR1 and CDR2: SGDLS and YYNGEE. The CDR3 length is 20 residues. The method was immunoSEQ multiplex PCR; TCRdb's version includes in-frame clones alone and lacks a portion of them. The sample has about 220,000 clones, roughly 85% seen once; the top ten hold over 3%. The chain combines TRBV9 with TRBJ2-3, with D possibly TRBD2 on 7 matching bases. Input material: PBMCs or T cells enriched from blood (not recorded which). This sequence originates from a woman in her thirties or forties with acute COVID-19. In DNA form, the CDR3 reads TGTGCCAGCAGCGCCTCCCTGCGCGGGGGCCCATCGATGCTCACAGATACGCAGTATTTT. The encoded protein is CASSASLRGGPSMLTDTQYF. Complete variable domain (other parts from reference TRBV9 and TRBJ2-3): DSGVTQTPKHLITATGQRVTLRCSPRSGDLSVYWYQQSLDQGLQFLIQYYNGEERAKGNILERFSAQQFPDLHSELNLSSLELGDSALYFCASSASLRGGPSMLTDTQYFGPGTRLTVL.